This T cell receptor beta chain stems from a study of beta chain features in type 1 diabetes (dated by TCRdb to the late 2010s). Study-level background: Mean age, gender distribution, total cell number and subset yield did not differ between patients and healthy donors. In the study, recently diagnosed type 1 diabetes patients and matched healthy donors were compared on the TCRB repertoires of their sorted circulating CD4+ T cell subsets. A total of 85 million to 140 million sorted cells were examined across all samples, and a strong correlation was observed between cell number per subset and RNA yield. Naive and central memory subsets were obtained from all 30 or so donors, but regulatory and stem cell-like memory subsets were isolated from only 8 patients and 8 healthy donors.

A word on this clone: Its recognized antigen is unknown. Within one base of it there is no much larger clone, and no base qualities were kept.

The CDR3 runs 14 residues from the cysteine to the phenylalanine. Just the 42-base CDR3 DNA is kept, in frame starting at base 1. CDR1 SEHNR and CDR2 FQNEAQ are derived from the germline V gene (reference sequence). Trimming removed 5 bases from V and 6 bases from J, leaving 14 bases between the germline ends. All of the isolated RNA was reverse transcribed with the High Capacity cDNA Reverse Transcription Kit, so expressed TCRB transcripts were sequenced. Naive, central memory and regulatory T cell samples underwent deep immunoSEQ sequencing, averaging approximately 3.5 million total reads per sample. Sorted cells were lysed in RLT buffer, and RNA was extracted using DNase-treated RNeasy Micro or Mini kits according to cell number. To prevent cross-contamination, each cell subset was processed individually, whereas patient and healthy donor samples were processed jointly. Using the immunoSEQ multiplex PCR, TCRB sequences were amplified from cDNA into 87-bp fragments spanning the CDR3 region. Sequencing of the amplicons was performed on the Illumina HiSeq platform. Concerning the study's data processing: Synthetic template baselines were used to correct PCR bias computationally, reads within Hamming distance 2 were collapsed, and singletons that could not be merged were discarded. Reads were aligned against IMGT so that V, D and J genes, CDR3 length and insertions or deletions at six rearrangement sites could be assigned. Within each subset, clonotype counts were normalized to sorted cell number, and only after that were true diversity and Gini coefficients computed with the tcR R package. The overlap coefficient, calculated on TCRB nucleotide sequences, was used to measure repertoire sharing. This immuneACCESS table, as held by TCRdb, lists in-frame sequences with V and J called but not all clones. Of the missing ones, under half trace to an unresolved V gene in checked studies; the others have no known cause. V, J and clone size are those of that table, while D and trimming were read from the DNA. The sample data list about 320,000 clones, and less than 15% of these were observed just once. The ten largest clonotypes hold more than 6.5% of the sample.

Each donor gave one peripheral blood draw, approximately 100 mL on average, collected into heparinised tubes. Naive, central memory, regulatory and stem cell-like memory CD4+ T cells were sorted on a BD FACSAria II using a panel including CD45RO, CCR7, CD25, CD127, CD95 and CD27. A purity above 98% was achieved for all sorted populations. Right away, PBMCs were isolated by Lymphoprep density gradient centrifugation and were stained directly, with no culture step. So that batch effects would be minimized, each experiment stained and sorted samples in pairs, pairing one healthy donor with one patient. The research as a whole found: Naive, central memory and regulatory TCRB repertoires appeared to be more similar among patients than among healthy donors. At VDJ recombination sites, type 1 diabetes patients had fewer insertions and more deleted nucleotides, which implies abnormalities in thymic rearrangement. HLA sub-analyses involved small numbers of individuals, so any influence of HLA type on TCRB rearrangement remained unresolved. Shorter templates might be favored by PCR, yet because patient and control samples were amplified and corrected together, any such skew would affect both groups equally. Sequencing cDNA rather than genomic DNA could over-represent highly expressing activated cells, although activation and CD3 levels did not differ between groups. In all four CD4+ subsets, TCRB CDR3 length was moderately but significantly shorter in type 1 diabetes patients.

The sequenced sample was central memory CD4+ T cells from blood. The receptor was isolated from a man aged 30 to 39 in good health. Recombination connected TRBV7-9 to TRBJ2-1, and the D gene may be TRBD2, 5 bases matching. The CDR3 protein is CASSGWRKLNEQFF. The DNA sequence is TGTGCCAGCAGCGGTTGGAGGAAACTCAATGAGCAGTTCTTC.